Following are 18 T cell receptor beta chains from one sample sequenced in a study of blood T cell repertoires in COVID-19. Libraries were prepared by immunoSEQ multiplex PCR; TCRdb keeps only in-frame clonotypes and omits some of them. The data contain 250,000 or so clones, less than 85% of them singletons. Sequencing used PBMCs or T cells enriched from blood (not recorded which). These receptor sequences come from a man aged 55 to 70 who had recovered from COVID-19.

The table lists this clone with a few counts. The V call is TRBV19, the J call TRBJ1-2; maybe TRBD1 (5 bases). Germline V CDR1 and CDR2: LNHDA, SQIVND (reference sequence). This CDR3 contains 16 residues. The V end lost 10 bases, the J end lost 7 bases, and 28 bases lay between the germline ends. The CDR3 reads CATAETDTLVWSGYTF. The CDR3 region has the DNA TGTGCCACGGCGGAGACAGACACCCTTGTCTGGAGTGGCTACACCTTC.

The genes are TRBV6-5 and TRBJ1-2; TRBD1 aligns across 7 bases. V trimming: 2 bases; J trimming: 5 bases; junction bases outside the gene matches: 8. Looked up from germline, CDR1 is MNHEY and CDR2 is SVGAGI. The CDR3 length is 15 residues. The CDR3 coding sequence is TGTGCCAGCAGTTACGCAATCGGACAGGATTATGGCTACACCTTC. Translated: CASSYAIGQDYGYTF.

Remarks on this clone: Germline is not matched at one junction end, which may reflect a read error. The rearrangement uses TRBV7-7 and TRBJ2-5; 8 nucleotides line up with TRBD2. The germline gives CDR1 SSHAT, CDR2 FNYEAQ (reference sequence). CDR3 length: 17 residues. DNA of the CDR3: TGTGCTAGCAGCTCCACCGGGCGGGGGGACCTGAGGGAGACCCAGTACTTC. The encoded protein is CASSSTGRGDLRETQYF.

This chain links TRBV6-5 with TRBJ1-1; possible D gene TRBD1, 6 bases. Trimming took 2 bases from V and 10 from J, leaving 14 bases between them. Germline lookup yields CDR1 MNHEY and CDR2 SVGAGI. This CDR3 is built from 13 residues. CDR3 DNA sequence: TGTGCCAGCAGTTACAGTAGGGGGGGATCAGCTTTCTTT. It is translated as CASSYSRGGSAFF.

This clone was found many times. The chain links TRBV2 to TRBJ2-2; 8 bases match TRBD1. Looked up from germline, CDR1 is SNHLY and CDR2 is FYNNEI. The CDR3 contains 16 residues. Trimming removed 2 bases from V and 2 bases from J; junction bases left unmatched: 4. CDR3 residues: CASSEIPGGNTGELFF. As DNA, the CDR3 is TGTGCCAGCAGTGAAATCCCAGGGGGCAACACCGGGGAGCTGTTTTTT.

This chain connects TRBV3-1 (or the pseudogene TRBV3-2) to TRBJ1-1; TRBD1 matches at 7 bases. Germline V gene lookup returns CDR1 LGHDT and CDR2 YNNKEL (reference sequence). The CDR3 length is 14 residues. Trimming at V came to 2 bases and at J to 5 bases, leaving 5 bases not matched to a gene. CDR3 DNA sequence: TGTGCCAGCAGCCAAAAACAGGGGTGGACTGAAGCTTTCTTT. It is translated as CASSQKQGWTEAFF.

The chain joins TRBV5-4 to TRBJ2-3, with 9 bases matching TRBD1. CDR1 and CDR2 (germline): SGHNT, YYREEE (reference sequence). Losses at the gene ends were 0 bases for V and 3 bases for J; bases not matched to a gene: 2. This CDR3 region has 15 residues. The CDR3 here is CASSLDRGPTDTQYF. In DNA form, the CDR3 reads TGTGCCAGCAGCTTGGACAGGGGGCCTACAGATACGCAGTATTTT.

The chain carries TRBV5-4 and TRBJ2-1; D is ambiguous. This CDR3 is built from 16 residues. CDR1 and CDR2 from the germline V gene are SGHNT and YYREEE (reference sequence). V gave up 0 bases and J gave up 0 bases, with 10 bases separating them. The CDR3 bases are TGTGCCAGCAGCTTGGGCGGTGGTGGCTCCTACAATGAGCAGTTCTTC. Amino acids: CASSLGGGGSYNEQFF.

This sequence joins TRBV5-4 and TRBJ2-2; TRBD1 might be the D (5 bases). Germline V lookup: CDR1 SGHNT, CDR2 YYREEE (reference sequence). The CDR3 loop spans 16 amino acids. Trimming removed 0 bases from V and 1 base from J, with 10 bases in between. The CDR3: CASSLAGPVNTGELFF. In DNA, the CDR3 is TGTGCCAGCAGCTTGGCAGGGCCTGTGAACACCGGGGAGCTGTTTTTT. The full variable domain, rest sourced from reference TRBV5-4 and TRBJ2-2, is ETGVTQSPTHLIKTRGQQVTLRCSSQSGHNTVSWYQQALGQGPQFIFQYYREEENGRGNFPPRFSGLQFPNYSSELNVNALELDDSALYLCASSLAGPVNTGELFFGEGSRLTVL.

The rearrangement joins TRBV9 to TRBJ2-4; TRBD1 agrees at 7 bases. V dropped 3 bases and J dropped 4; count of bases not matched to a gene: 7. Germline values: CDR1 SGDLS, CDR2 YYNGEE. The CDR3 loop spans 15 amino acids. DNA for the CDR3: TGTGCCAGCAGCGCTCGGGACAGAGGAAAAAACATTCAGTACTTC. The encoded protein is CASSARDRGKNIQYF.

The CDR3 coding sequence is TGTGCCAGCAGCACCCCCCCGGAGGTCAGAATGAACACTGAAGCTTTCTTT. Protein sequence: CASSTPPEVRMNTEAFF. This chain connects TRBV7-8 to TRBJ1-1; D remains unclear. The CDR3 consists of 17 residues. Between the trimmed V and J ends, which lost 5 bases and 0 bases, there was a span of 19 bases. Looked up from germline, CDR1 is SGHVS and CDR2 is FQNEAQ.

This clone showed up just once. The chain employs TRBV5-1 and TRBJ2-3; D is uncertain. Trimming cost V 2 bases and J 2 bases, with 3 bases left between them. Germline values: CDR1 SGHRS, CDR2 YFSETQ. This CDR3 has 12 residues. The CDR3 here is CASSFHTDTQYF. For the CDR3, the DNA is TGCGCCAGCAGCTTTCACACAGATACGCAGTATTTT.

In regard to this clone: At the DNA level, this CDR3 is encoded by other sequences in the same sample as well. CDR3 nucleotides: TGCGCCAGCAGCTTGGACAACTACAATGAGCAGTTCTTC. Its translation: CASSLDNYNEQFF. This chain links TRBV5-1 with TRBJ2-1; D is unresolved. There are 13 residues in the CDR3. Germline assignment: CDR1 SGHRS and CDR2 YFSETQ. V lost 0 bases, J lost 3 bases, and 4 bases lay in between.

This chain connects TRBV7-3 to TRBJ2-3; TRBD2 aligns across 14 bases. The CDR3 is 18 amino acids. Germline V gene data show CDR1 as SGHTA and CDR2 as FQGTGA. V gave up 2 bases and J gave up 0 bases; unmatched junction bases: 4. The CDR3 protein is CASSLAGLAGASTDTQYF. CDR3 coding DNA: TGTGCCAGCAGCTTAGCGGGACTAGCGGGGGCAAGCACAGATACGCAGTATTTT.

The gene calls are TRBV27 and TRBJ2-7, with D possibly being TRBD1 (6 bases). The CDR3 runs to 11 residues. Germline assignment: CDR1 MNHEY and CDR2 SMNVEV (reference sequence). V was clipped by 4 bases and J by 13 bases, with 14 bases between them. This chain's CDR3 is CASSSQGSKYF. CDR3 DNA sequence: TGTGCCAGCAGTTCCCAGGGGAGTAAATACTTC.

The chain links TRBV7-2 to TRBJ1-5; D gene ambiguous. The CDR3 sequence is 15 residues long. V lost 1 base and J lost 0, with 7 bases in between. The germline V gene has CDR1 SGHTA and CDR2 FQGNSA. The CDR3 is CASSLEQNSNQPQHF. The CDR3 region has the DNA TGTGCCAGCAGCTTAGAACAGAATAGCAATCAGCCCCAGCATTTT.

The count of this clone is one. This chain joins TRBV4-1 and TRBJ2-5; D is unresolved. CDR1 and CDR2 from the germline V gene are MGHRA and YSYEKL. This CDR3 has 16 residues. Trimming took off 0 bases at V and 0 bases at J, with 11 bases between the two ends. In nucleotides, the CDR3 is TGCGCCAGCAGCCAAGATACGGCGGAATACCAAGAGACCCAGTACTTC. Translated, it gives CASSQDTAEYQETQYF.

V is TRBV5-1 and J is TRBJ1-4; 7 nucleotides agree with TRBD1. The CDR3 consists of 18 residues. V shed 2 bases and J 4 bases; nucleotides not matched to a gene: 14. Looked up from germline, CDR1 is SGHRS and CDR2 is YFSETQ. The CDR3 reads CASSFGYGTAGFNEKLFF. The CDR3 nucleotides read TGCGCCAGCAGCTTTGGTTATGGGACAGCGGGCTTTAATGAAAAACTGTTTTTT.